This is a list of T cell receptor beta chains from one sample in a study of post-analysis software for immune sequencing data. TCRdb re-analysed the PCR reads in MiXCR, keeping a single row per CDR3 protein. Of about 770,000 distinct CDR3 sequences in the sample, around 45% were seen once. Source material: blood. Receptors were obtained from a girl aged 5-17 years with multiple sclerosis. Each CDR3 is given with its conserved first and last residue. Fields, in order: V gene, J gene, D gene, clone size, CDR3 DNA, CDR3 protein. The D gene is left open where the match is weak. Size values are once, few and many counts, or a class for expanded clones, and some rows have none.

v_gene: TRBV7-2
j_gene: TRBJ1-4
d_gene: NA
abundance: NA
CDR3nt: TGTGCCAGCAGCTTAAGGGGCCGCGGGGTTATTAATGAAAAACTGTTTTTT
CDR3aa: CASSLRGRGVINEKLFF

v_gene: TRBV9
j_gene: TRBJ1-1
d_gene: NA
abundance: NA
CDR3nt: TGTGCCAGCAGCGCTACGGATCAGGAAGCTTTCTTT
CDR3aa: CASSATDQEAFF

v_gene: TRBV5-1
j_gene: TRBJ2-1
d_gene: NA
abundance: NA
CDR3nt: TGCGCCAGCAGCCACCGGGACGGCTACAATGAGCAGTTCTTC
CDR3aa: CASSHRDGYNEQFF

v_gene: TRBV9
j_gene: TRBJ2-2
d_gene: NA
abundance: NA
CDR3nt: TGTGCCAGCAACAGACTAGCGAACACCGGGGAGCTGTTTTTT
CDR3aa: CASNRLANTGELFF

v_gene: TRBV7-9
j_gene: TRBJ1-2
d_gene: NA
abundance: few
CDR3nt: TGTGCCAGCAGCTTTGGTGCAGGGCGGTCCTATGGCTACACCTTC
CDR3aa: CASSFGAGRSYGYTF

v_gene: TRBV10-2
j_gene: TRBJ2-1
d_gene: TRBD2
abundance: NA
CDR3nt: TGCGCCAGCCACGGGGGGGCAAATGAGCAGTTCTTC
CDR3aa: CASHGGANEQFF

v_gene: TRBV10-3
j_gene: TRBJ2-1
d_gene: NA
abundance: NA
CDR3nt: TGTGCCATCAGTGTTGGGCAGCCGGACCATGAGCAGTTCTTC
CDR3aa: CAISVGQPDHEQFF

v_gene: TRBV20-1
j_gene: TRBJ2-5
d_gene: NA
abundance: many
CDR3nt: TGCAGTGCCCATCCCGGAGGCCAAGAGACCCAGTACTTC
CDR3aa: CSAHPGGQETQYF

v_gene: TRBV10-3
j_gene: TRBJ2-5
d_gene: NA
abundance: NA
CDR3nt: TGTGCCATCAGTGAGTCCCTGAGAGAGACCCAGTACTTC
CDR3aa: CAISESLRETQYF

v_gene: TRBV11-2
j_gene: TRBJ1-1
d_gene: NA
abundance: NA
CDR3nt: TGTGCCAGCAGCCATCGGGGGAACACTGAAGCTTTCTTT
CDR3aa: CASSHRGNTEAFF

v_gene: TRBV7-2
j_gene: TRBJ2-7
d_gene: TRBD2
abundance: few
CDR3nt: TGTGCCAGCAGATTAAGCGGGAGTTCGGACGTCTACGAGCAGTACTTC
CDR3aa: CASRLSGSSDVYEQYF

v_gene: TRBV12-3/TRBV12-4
j_gene: TRBJ2-1
d_gene: TRBD2
abundance: NA
CDR3nt: TGTGCCAGCAGTTTAGTAGCGGGAGGGGGACACAATGAGCAGTTCTTC
CDR3aa: CASSLVAGGGHNEQFF

v_gene: TRBV6-4
j_gene: TRBJ2-1
d_gene: TRBD2
abundance: NA
CDR3nt: TGTGCCAGCAGTGCGGGGACTAGCGGGAGAGGAGACAATGAGCAGTTCTTC
CDR3aa: CASSAGTSGRGDNEQFF

v_gene: TRBV6-6
j_gene: TRBJ1-4
d_gene: NA
abundance: NA
CDR3nt: TGTGCCAGCAGTTGCGGGTCCGAAAAACTGTTTTTT
CDR3aa: CASSCGSEKLFF

v_gene: TRBV6-5
j_gene: TRBJ2-3
d_gene: NA
abundance: NA
CDR3nt: TGTGCCAGCAGTCCGGACGTCCTTACGCAGTATTTT
CDR3aa: CASSPDVLTQYF

v_gene: TRBV15
j_gene: TRBJ2-1
d_gene: TRBD1
abundance: NA
CDR3nt: TGTGCCACCAGCGGCACCACAGGGACAGTTGACAATGAGCAGTTCTTC
CDR3aa: CATSGTTGTVDNEQFF

v_gene: TRBV20-1
j_gene: TRBJ2-1
d_gene: TRBD2
abundance: NA
CDR3nt: TGCAGTGCTAGAGAGAGACTAGCGGGAGGGTCAATCAATGAGCAGTTCTTC
CDR3aa: CSARERLAGGSINEQFF

v_gene: TRBV20-1
j_gene: TRBJ1-5
d_gene: TRBD1
abundance: NA
CDR3nt: TGCAGTGCTAGAAGAGGGGGCCGGAATCAGCCCCAGCATTTT
CDR3aa: CSARRGGRNQPQHF

v_gene: TRBV11-2
j_gene: TRBJ2-7
d_gene: TRBD1
abundance: once
CDR3nt: TGTGCCAGCAGCTTTTACCAGCGGGACAGGGACGAGCAGTACTTC
CDR3aa: CASSFYQRDRDEQYF

v_gene: TRBV29-1
j_gene: TRBJ2-1
d_gene: TRBD2
abundance: NA
CDR3nt: TGCAGCGTGGAGACTAGCAGATACAATGAGCAGTTCTTC
CDR3aa: CSVETSRYNEQFF

v_gene: TRBV29-1
j_gene: TRBJ2-1
d_gene: NA
abundance: few
CDR3nt: TGCAGCGCGATAGCCCACAGCCTCAATGAGCAGTTCTTC
CDR3aa: CSAIAHSLNEQFF

v_gene: TRBV9
j_gene: TRBJ2-1
d_gene: NA
abundance: NA
CDR3nt: TGTGCCAGCTCCCAGCAGGGGAGTGAGCAGTTCTTC
CDR3aa: CASSQQGSEQFF

v_gene: TRBV29-1
j_gene: TRBJ2-1
d_gene: TRBD2
abundance: NA
CDR3nt: TGCAGCGTTGAAAGCGGGGGTAATGAGCAGTTCTTC
CDR3aa: CSVESGGNEQFF

v_gene: TRBV20-1
j_gene: TRBJ2-1
d_gene: NA
abundance: once
CDR3nt: TGCAGTGCTAGTGTCCCTAGGGACCACAATGAGCAGTTCTTC
CDR3aa: CSASVPRDHNEQFF

v_gene: TRBV24-1
j_gene: TRBJ2-3
d_gene: NA
abundance: NA
CDR3nt: TGTGCCACCAGTGATTTCCCTCCAAGGGATACAAGCACAGATACGCAGTATTTT
CDR3aa: CATSDFPPRDTSTDTQYF

v_gene: TRBV11-2
j_gene: TRBJ2-1
d_gene: NA
abundance: few
CDR3nt: TGTGCCAGCAGCTCCGGTATTGGGTCGGGACAAACCTACAATGAGCAGTTCTTC
CDR3aa: CASSSGIGSGQTYNEQFF

v_gene: TRBV20-1
j_gene: TRBJ2-2
d_gene: NA
abundance: NA
CDR3nt: TGCAGTGCAAACCACAGGGCCGGGGAGCTGTTTTTT
CDR3aa: CSANHRAGELFF

v_gene: TRBV29-1
j_gene: TRBJ2-7
d_gene: NA
abundance: NA
CDR3nt: TGCAGCGTCGCTCAGGACAGTTTCGAGCAGTACTTC
CDR3aa: CSVAQDSFEQYF

v_gene: TRBV11-2
j_gene: TRBJ2-3
d_gene: NA
abundance: many
CDR3nt: TGTGCCAGCAGCCTCCTAACTAGCACAGATACGCAGTATTTT
CDR3aa: CASSLLTSTDTQYF

v_gene: TRBV14
j_gene: TRBJ2-5
d_gene: NA
abundance: NA
CDR3nt: TGTGCCAGCAGCCAAGTGAGAGAGACCCAGTACTTC
CDR3aa: CASSQVRETQYF

v_gene: TRBV4-3
j_gene: TRBJ2-3
d_gene: TRBD2
abundance: NA
CDR3nt: TGCGCCAGCAGCCAGGGGACTAGCGGGAGTATCGCAGATACGCAGTATTTT
CDR3aa: CASSQGTSGSIADTQYF

v_gene: TRBV20-1
j_gene: TRBJ2-3
d_gene: TRBD2
abundance: NA
CDR3nt: TGCAGTGCTAAAGCGGGAGTTAGAGCAGATACGCAGTATTTT
CDR3aa: CSAKAGVRADTQYF

v_gene: TRBV6-6
j_gene: TRBJ1-4
d_gene: NA
abundance: NA
CDR3nt: TGTGCCAGCAGTTACTCCCGTGAAAAACTGTTTTTT
CDR3aa: CASSYSREKLFF

v_gene: TRBV20-1
j_gene: TRBJ2-7
d_gene: NA
abundance: NA
CDR3nt: TGCAGTGCTCGAGATTGGGACTCCTACGAGCAGTACTTC
CDR3aa: CSARDWDSYEQYF

v_gene: TRBV6-5
j_gene: TRBJ1-4
d_gene: NA
abundance: NA
CDR3nt: TGTGCCAGCAGACCGGGACGGAGGACCGAAAAACTGTTTTTT
CDR3aa: CASRPGRRTEKLFF

v_gene: TRBV12-3/TRBV12-4
j_gene: TRBJ2-1
d_gene: NA
abundance: few
CDR3nt: TGTGCCAGCAGTTCTTCCTATGGAGAGGATGAGCAGTTCTTC
CDR3aa: CASSSSYGEDEQFF

v_gene: TRBV20-1
j_gene: TRBJ1-1
d_gene: NA
abundance: NA
CDR3nt: TGCAGTGCTAGAGTCGACAGACCAGCTTTCTTT
CDR3aa: CSARVDRPAFF

v_gene: TRBV20-1
j_gene: TRBJ2-1
d_gene: NA
abundance: NA
CDR3nt: TGCAGTGCTGAACAGGGGGGGCCCTACAATGAGCAGTTCTTC
CDR3aa: CSAEQGGPYNEQFF

v_gene: TRBV4-3
j_gene: TRBJ2-3
d_gene: TRBD2
abundance: NA
CDR3nt: TGCGCCAGCAGCCGCGGGGGACTGCAAGATACGCAGTATTTT
CDR3aa: CASSRGGLQDTQYF

v_gene: TRBV12-3/TRBV12-4
j_gene: TRBJ1-2
d_gene: TRBD1
abundance: few
CDR3nt: TGTGCCAGCAGGGACAGACCGGGACAGGGGGAGGAAGGCTACACCTTC
CDR3aa: CASRDRPGQGEEGYTF

v_gene: TRBV11-2
j_gene: TRBJ1-2
d_gene: TRBD1
abundance: few
CDR3nt: TGTGCCAGCAGCTCGGGGACAGGGGGTTTGTATGGCTACACCTTC
CDR3aa: CASSSGTGGLYGYTF

v_gene: TRBV10-3
j_gene: TRBJ2-1
d_gene: TRBD2
abundance: few
CDR3nt: TGTGCCATCAGTGAGTCATTAGGCGGGAGGGCCGAAAATGAGCAGTTCTTC
CDR3aa: CAISESLGGRAENEQFF

v_gene: TRBV19
j_gene: TRBJ2-5
d_gene: NA
abundance: NA
CDR3nt: TGTGCCAGTAGTAGAACGCAGGGGTCGGAGACCCAGTACTTC
CDR3aa: CASSRTQGSETQYF

v_gene: TRBV20-1
j_gene: TRBJ2-7
d_gene: TRBD2
abundance: NA
CDR3nt: TGCAGTGCTAGAGTAGAGACAAGAGGTCTAGCGGGAGGTGGCAAGCAGTACTTC
CDR3aa: CSARVETRGLAGGGKQYF

v_gene: TRBV29-1
j_gene: TRBJ2-5
d_gene: NA
abundance: few
CDR3nt: TGCAGCGTCCGCCCCCGGCGATCACAAGAGACCCAGTACTTC
CDR3aa: CSVRPRRSQETQYF

v_gene: TRBV6-2/TRBV6-3
j_gene: TRBJ1-1
d_gene: NA
abundance: NA
CDR3nt: TGTGCCAGCAGTTACATGCTGACTGAAGCTTTCTTT
CDR3aa: CASSYMLTEAFF

v_gene: TRBV14
j_gene: TRBJ2-4
d_gene: NA
abundance: NA
CDR3nt: TGTGCCAGCAGCCAAGACAGGGGAATAAACATTCAGTACTTC
CDR3aa: CASSQDRGINIQYF

v_gene: TRBV30
j_gene: TRBJ1-1
d_gene: NA
abundance: NA
CDR3nt: TGTGCCTGGCTGAGGTTAAGTACTGAAGCTTTCTTT
CDR3aa: CAWLRLSTEAFF